These 31 T cell receptor beta chains share one sample of origin, sequenced in a study of OX40 agonist ivuxolimab in advanced cancers. Sequencing was performed with immunoSEQ multiplex PCR; in TCRdb, only in-frame clones are kept and a portion is missing. The repertoire consists of about 21,000 clones, with more than 70% occurring once and the leading ten covering approximately 12%. This specimen consisted of CD4+ or CD8+ T cells sorted from blood, obtained in a trial of the OX40 agonist ivuxolimab. These receptor sequences come from an adult with an advanced solid tumor such as melanoma, head and neck, liver or kidney cancer.

The rearrangement links TRBV27 to TRBJ2-7; the match to TRBD2 covers 12 bases. This CDR3 contains 15 residues. V lost 4 bases to trimming and J lost 1 base; unmatched junction nucleotides: 2. Germline V gene lookup returns CDR1 MNHEY and CDR2 SMNVEV (reference sequence). Written as DNA, the CDR3 is TGTGCCAGCAGTTACGGACTAGCGGGGTCCTACGAGCAGTACTTC. Residues: CASSYGLAGSYEQYF.

The chain carries TRBV11-2 and TRBJ2-5; no reliable D call. Deletions cut 2 bases from V and 1 base from J, with 11 bases between. Germline V gene lookup returns CDR1 SGHAT and CDR2 FQNNGV. This CDR3 has 15 residues. This CDR3 is CASSLISSPQETQYF. The DNA of the CDR3 is TGTGCCAGCAGCTTAATTTCCAGTCCCCAAGAGACCCAGTACTTC.

The chain combines TRBV4-1 with TRBJ1-1, with unresolved D. Germline assignment: CDR1 MGHRA and CDR2 YSYEKL. The CDR3 contains 15 residues. V lost 2 bases to trimming and J lost 4 bases, with 14 bases between them. The CDR3 is CASSQTVRSGTEAFF. The CDR3 DNA follows: TGCGCCAGCAGCCAAACGGTACGAAGCGGCACTGAAGCTTTCTTT.

V is TRBV9 and J is TRBJ2-7; TRBD1 matches at 10 bases. J gave up 4 bases and V 4 bases, and 14 bases lay outside the gene matches. The CDR3 is 17 residues long. Germline CDR1 and CDR2: SGDLS and YYNGEE. CDR3 sequence reads: CASSHGSARDRGYEQYF. The CDR3 DNA is TGTGCCAGCAGCCATGGTTCCGCCCGGGACAGGGGTTACGAGCAGTACTTC. Variable domain in full (rest from reference TRBV9 and TRBJ2-7): DSGVTQTPKHLITATGQRVTLRCSPRSGDLSVYWYQQSLDQGLQFLIQYYNGEERAKGNILERFSAQQFPDLHSELNLSSLELGDSALYFCASSHGSARDRGYEQYFGPGTRLTVT.

The genes are TRBV9 and TRBJ1-2; 8 nucleotides agree with TRBD1. V shed 4 bases, J shed 1 base, and the junction held 9 bases outside the gene matches. The CDR3 contains 16 residues. Germline CDR1 and CDR2: SGDLS and YYNGEE. The CDR3 sequence: CASSLDRESLNYGYTF. The CDR3 coding sequence is TGTGCCAGCAGCCTGGACAGGGAAAGCCTTAACTATGGCTACACCTTC.

The chain combines TRBV6-5 with TRBJ2-7; D perhaps matches TRBD2 (5 bases). Trimming took 2 bases from V and 7 from J, leaving 9 bases between them. The CDR3 is 12 residues long. The germline V gene has CDR1 MNHEY and CDR2 SVGAGI. DNA for the CDR3: TGTGCCAGCAGTTACGAGGGTCAAGAGCAGTACTTC. Translating it yields CASSYEGQEQYF.

This clone was observed a few times. The chain carries TRBV6-1 and TRBJ2-3; 12 positions agree with TRBD2. Germline V gives CDR1 MNHNS, CDR2 SASEGT. V was clipped by 2 bases and J by 2 bases; unmatched bases: 8. This CDR3 region has 18 residues. For the CDR3, the DNA is TGTGCCAGCAGTGAATATCCTAGCGGGGGGGCTGTCACAGATACGCAGTATTTT. Translated: CASSEYPSGGAVTDTQYF.

The rearrangement links TRBV10-3 to TRBJ2-5; D possibly uses TRBD1 or TRBD2 (5 bases each). V was clipped by 6 bases and J by 4 bases, with 15 bases between them. The germline V gene has CDR1 ENHRY and CDR2 SYGVKD. There are 14 residues in the CDR3. CDR3 residues: CAIRESGGLETQYF. The DNA of the CDR3 is TGTGCCATCAGAGAAAGTGGGGGTTTAGAGACCCAGTACTTC.

J is TRBJ1-1 and V is TRBV7-2; TRBD1 matches 7 bases. V was clipped by 3 bases and J by 1 base; unmatched bases: 5. This CDR3 is 15 amino acids long. Germline CDR1 and CDR2: SGHTA and FQGNSA. The CDR3 DNA reads as TGTGCCAGCAGCTTCCATGGGACAGCGAACACTGAAGCTTTCTTT. This codes for CASSFHGTANTEAFF.

The J gene is TRBJ2-7, the V gene TRBV27; 8 bases are shared with TRBD2. The CDR3 totals 16 residues. V was clipped by 4 bases and J by 4 bases; unmatched bases: 12. Germline values: CDR1 MNHEY, CDR2 SMNVEV (reference sequence). The CDR3 nucleotides are TGTGCCAGCAGTTCGCTAGCGGGCGGGTTCTCGTACGAGCAGTACTTC. Protein sequence: CASSSLAGGFSYEQYF.

V is TRBV5-1 and J is TRBJ2-7, with 7 bases aligning to TRBD2. The CDR3 is 15 residues long. Germline lookup yields CDR1 SGHRS and CDR2 YFSETQ. J gave up 4 bases and V 0 bases, and 7 bases lay outside the gene matches. CDR3 protein: CASSLAAGAKYEQYF. The CDR3 DNA follows: TGCGCCAGCAGCTTGGCCGCGGGAGCCAAGTACGAGCAGTACTTC.

V usage is TRBV10-1 and J usage is TRBJ2-7; 7 nucleotides agree with TRBD2. CDR3 size: 15 residues. CDR1 and CDR2 (germline): WNHNN, SYGVQD (reference sequence). The V segment lost 0 bases and the J segment 2 bases; nucleotides outside the gene matches: 4. The CDR3, as DNA: TGCGCCAGCAGTGAGTCCCTAGCGGCCCCCTACGAGCAGTACTTC. Translation: CASSESLAAPYEQYF.

The rearrangement uses TRBV10-1 and TRBJ2-5, with D hard to call. This CDR3 comprises 15 residues. Looked up from germline, CDR1 is WNHNN and CDR2 is SYGVQD (reference sequence). V lost 5 bases and J 3 bases, leaving 16 bases between the germline ends. CDR3 DNA sequence: TGCGCCAGCAGTTCAACTCTCCTAGGTGAAGAGACCCAGTACTTC. This sequence encodes CASSSTLLGEETQYF.

The rearrangement uses TRBV19 and TRBJ2-2; D ambiguous. The germline CDR1 and CDR2 sequences are LNHDA and SQIVND (reference sequence). Between the trimmed V and J ends, which lost 5 bases and 4 bases, there was a span of 17 bases. The CDR3 contains 16 residues. CDR3 nucleotides: TGTGCCAGTAGTGATGGGTTTCGGCCAACCACCGGGGAGCTGTTTTTT. Its protein is CASSDGFRPTTGELFF.

This chain uses TRBV6-4 with TRBJ2-3; D unresolved. The V end was cut by 6 bases, the J end by 4 bases, with 17 bases between. Germline CDR1 and CDR2: MRHNA and SNTAGT. CDR3 size: 15 residues. The CDR3 DNA reads TGTGCCAGCAGCCGCAATCGCGACTTACCAGATACGCAGTATTTT. This translates into CASSRNRDLPDTQYF.

The chain uses TRBV7-6 and TRBJ2-7; TRBD2 aligns across 9 bases. V lost 0 bases to trimming and J lost 1 base; unmatched junction nucleotides: 7. This CDR3 has 17 amino acids. Per germline, CDR1 SGHVS and CDR2 FNYEAQ. The CDR3 is CASSLASGLAVSYEQYF. Here the CDR3 DNA reads TGTGCCAGCAGCTTAGCGTCGGGACTAGCAGTATCCTACGAGCAGTACTTC.

The genes are TRBV11-2 and TRBJ1-1, with D possibly being TRBD1 (5 bases). Germline assignment: CDR1 SGHAT and CDR2 FQNNGV. This CDR3 region has 16 residues. V shed 1 base and J shed 6 bases, with 18 bases lying between them. CDR3 in amino acids: CASSLGGGSGIPEAFF. In nucleotides, the CDR3 is TGTGCCAGCAGCTTAGGTGGGGGGTCTGGAATTCCTGAAGCTTTCTTT.

The chain employs TRBV6-1 and TRBJ2-7; D is unresolved. Per germline, CDR1 MNHNS and CDR2 SASEGT. The CDR3 is 15 amino acids. V was trimmed by 7 bases and J by 0 bases, leaving 16 bases between them. CDR3 amino acids: CASILVGHSSYEQYF. CDR3 DNA: TGTGCCAGCATTCTTGTAGGCCATTCCTCCTACGAGCAGTACTTC.

This clone was counted a few times. The chain is built from TRBV30 and TRBJ1-2, with unresolved D. The length of the CDR3 is 13 residues. The V end lost 7 bases, the J end lost 2 bases, and 14 bases lay between the germline ends. Germline V gene sequence: CDR1 GTSNPN, CDR2 SVGIG (reference sequence). The CDR3 DNA is TGTGCCTTCCAGACTGCAACAAACTATGGCTACACCTTC. The encoded protein is CAFQTATNYGYTF.

The chain combines TRBV6-4 with TRBJ1-2, with TRBD1 identical over 9 bases. CDR3 length: 14 residues. The V and J ends lost 2 bases and 8 bases, in that order; junction bases with no gene match: 6. Germline V gene data show CDR1 as MRHNA and CDR2 as SNTAGT. The CDR3 DNA reads TGTGCCAGCAGTGACCCCCGACAGGGGGGGGGCTACACCTTC. It is translated as CASSDPRQGGGYTF.

Note on this clone: The junction departs from germline at one end; a sequencing error may be responsible. Additional DNA sequences in this sample encode the identical CDR3. The chain couples TRBV27 to TRBJ2-7; 9 positions agree with TRBD1. CDR3 length: 18 residues. Germline V gene data show CDR1 as MNHEY and CDR2 as SMNVEV (reference sequence). The CDR3 DNA follows: TGCGCCAGCGGGCTTACAGGGGGCCCATTTGGGACGCCATACGAGCAGTACTTC. Encoded protein: CASGLTGGPFGTPYEQYF.

The genes are TRBV5-1 and TRBJ2-5; TRBD2 agrees at 7 bases. The end of the DNA fits TRBJ2-7 better, so the J call may be wrong. The germline V gene encodes CDR1 SGHRS and CDR2 YFSETQ. CDR3 size: 13 residues. The CDR3 loop reads CASSQGLFYEQYF. DNA of the CDR3: TGCGCCAGCAGCCAGGGACTATTCTACGAGCAGTACTTC.

The genes are TRBV27 and TRBJ2-7; TRBD2 matches at 11 bases. CDR3 size: 16 residues. Germline CDR1 is MNHEY and CDR2 is SMNVEV (reference sequence). After removal of 6 bases from V and 7 bases from J, the junction contained 14 bases not matched to a gene. The CDR3 sequence: CASSHKLLAGGNEQYF. The CDR3 bases are TGTGCCAGCAGCCACAAACTATTAGCGGGAGGGAATGAGCAGTACTTC.

V gene TRBV7-9 combines with J gene TRBJ2-3; D call uncertain. V dropped 6 bases and J dropped 0 bases, with 13 bases sitting between them. The CDR3 runs 15 residues. Germline loops: CDR1 SEHNR, CDR2 FQNEAQ (reference sequence). CDR3 nucleotides: TGTGCCAGCAGTTGGACCGGAGATAGCACAGATACGCAGTATTTT. Protein product: CASSWTGDSTDTQYF.

This clone was detected only a few times. The chain employs TRBV6-5 and TRBJ1-3; D might be TRBD1 (6 bases). V gave up 6 bases and J gave up 0 bases, with 12 bases separating them. CDR1 is MNHEY, CDR2 SVGAGI, per germline. CDR3 length: 15 amino acids. The CDR3, as DNA: TGTGCCAGCAGGAAGGGACAAACCTCTGGAAACACCATATATTTT. This translates into CASRKGQTSGNTIYF.

CDR3 sequence: CASSYSLTVGDGYTF. The CDR3 DNA reads as TGTGCCAGCAGCTACTCCCTGACAGTTGGGGATGGCTACACCTTC. This rearrangement joins TRBV7-9 to TRBJ1-2; possible D gene TRBD1, 5 bases. Germline V lookup: CDR1 SEHNR, CDR2 FQNEAQ (reference sequence). The ends were cut back, 4 bases at V and 6 bases at J, with 18 bases in the middle. This CDR3 spans 15 amino acids.

Turning to this clone: The identical CDR3 is also encoded by other nucleotide sequences in the sample. The chain links TRBV14 to TRBJ2-7; D remains unclear. V lost 1 base and J lost 2, with 9 bases in between. Germline CDR1 is SGHDN and CDR2 is FVKESK. The CDR3 consists of 14 residues. This CDR3 reads CASSQVDGPYEQYF. DNA for the CDR3: TGTGCCAGCAGCCAAGTGGACGGCCCCTACGAGCAGTACTTC.

This clone was seen a single time. The rearrangement links TRBV7-9 to TRBJ2-1; TRBD2 matches at 7 bases. CDR1 SEHNR and CDR2 FQNEAQ come from the germline V gene (reference sequence). J gave up 7 bases and V 5 bases, and 14 bases lay outside the gene matches. The CDR3 is made up of 16 amino acids. The CDR3 loop is CASSRRATSWSNEQFF. The CDR3, as DNA: TGTGCCAGCAGCCGCCGGGCGACTAGCTGGAGTAATGAGCAGTTCTTC.

The chain recombines TRBV6-5 with TRBJ1-1; the D gene is possibly TRBD1 (5 bases). Germline V lookup: CDR1 MNHEY, CDR2 SVGAGI. V was clipped by 8 bases and J by 10 bases, with 11 bases between them. The CDR3 has 10 residues. CDR3 residues: CASSGYGAFF. As DNA, the CDR3 is TGTGCCAGCTCAGGGTATGGAGCTTTCTTT.

This clone was counted a single time. The V call is TRBV29-1, the J call TRBJ2-5, with a tentative D call TRBD2 (5 bases). The CDR3 has 10 residues. The germline gives CDR1 SQVTM, CDR2 ANQGSEA. V was shortened by 4 bases and J by 5 bases, with 5 bases between the two germline ends. The CDR3 DNA follows: TGCAGCGTTGCGGGGGAGACCCAGTACTTC. Amino acid sequence: CSVAGETQYF.

CDR3 nucleotide sequence: TGCGCCAGCAGCCCCCTGCCCCGACAGGCTAGCACAGATACGCAGTATTTT. Its protein is CASSPLPRQASTDTQYF. The rearrangement uses TRBV5-1 and TRBJ2-3; possible D gene TRBD1, 6 bases. The CDR3 runs 17 residues. With 4 bases removed from V and 0 bases from J, the gap between germline ends came to 18 bases. Germline CDR1 is SGHRS and CDR2 is YFSETQ.